The 10 T cell receptor beta chains in this list originate from one sample, sequenced in a study of CD8+CD57+ T cells in acquired aplastic anemia. According to the study, genomic DNA was the template for TCR beta VDJ and CDR3 profiling. MiXCR, run by TCRdb on the reads, gives a single entry per CDR3 protein. The sample lists about 210,000 distinct CDR3 sequences, 34% seen once, with 0.9% to 1.2% in the top ten. The sequencing input was sorted CD4+, CD8+, or CD8+CD57+ T cells (not recorded which) from PBMCs. The receptors derive from a human donor in good health, serving as a control.

This chain links TRBV10-2 with TRBJ2-3; 8 bases agree with TRBD1. V lost 4 bases to trimming and J lost 0 bases; unmatched junction nucleotides: 6. The CDR3 consists of 16 residues. Germline V CDR1 and CDR2: WSHSY, SAAADI. The CDR3: CASSARQGTSTDTQYF. The CDR3 DNA reads TGCGCCAGCAGTGCCCGACAGGGGACCAGCACAGATACGCAGTATTTT.

The chain links TRBV14 to TRBJ2-5; D assignment may be TRBD1 or TRBD2 (6 bases each). This CDR3 comprises 13 residues. Germline loops: CDR1 SGHDN, CDR2 FVKESK. V lost 2 bases, J lost 5 bases, and 9 bases lay in between. The CDR3 DNA is TGTGCCAGCAGCCAACGGGGGCGGGAGACCCAGTACTTC. This codes for CASSQRGRETQYF.

This clonotype turned up a few times. A much larger clone lies a single base off, so this may be a read error. CDR3 nucleotide sequence: TGTGCCCGCAGTGGGGGGACAGCAACTAACTATGGCTACACCTTC. It is translated as CARSGGTATNYGYTF. This rearrangement joins TRBV12-3 or TRBV12-4 to TRBJ1-2, with 7 positions matching TRBD1. The length of the CDR3 is 15 residues.

CDR3 sequence: CASSQDTLTAKETQYF. The CDR3 nucleotides read TGTGCCAGCAGCCAAGATACGTTGACTGCTAAAGAGACCCAGTACTTC. This sequence joins TRBV3-1 and TRBJ2-5; D unclear. The CDR3 runs to 16 residues. The V gene's germline CDR1 is LGHDT and CDR2 YNNKEL (reference sequence). Deletions cut 0 bases from V and 3 bases from J, with 14 bases between.

Ten or more counts support this clonotype. The chain employs TRBV14 and TRBJ2-7; 7 bases are a match to TRBD1. This CDR3 contains 14 residues. From germline, CDR1 is SGHDN and CDR2 FVKESK. J lost 3 bases, V lost 5 bases, and 7 bases had no gene match. The CDR3 sequence is CASSAGTEVYEQYF. CDR3 DNA sequence: TGTGCCAGCAGCGCCGGGACAGAAGTCTACGAGCAGTACTTC.

Turning to this clonotype: A much larger clonotype is one base distant, so this may be a read error. This likely comes from a read error, as the CDR3 has no conserved phenylalanine or tryptophan at its end. This CDR3 is CASSLGTAHNSPLHL. DNA of the CDR3: TGTGCCAGCAGCCTAGGGACGGCACATAATTCACCCCTCCACCTT. The chain employs TRBV5-4 and TRBJ1-6; maybe TRBD1 (5 bases). Looked up from germline, CDR1 is SGHNT and CDR2 is YYREEE (reference sequence). Trimming cost V 4 bases and J 5 bases, with 13 bases left between them. The CDR3 contains 15 residues.

This clonotype came up many times. The rearrangement uses TRBV6-2 or TRBV6-3 and TRBJ2-7; TRBD1 agrees at 10 bases. Germline CDR1 is MNHEY and CDR2 is SVGEGT. The CDR3 is 19 amino acids. The junction had 17 bases not matched to a gene; V was cut back by 5 bases and J by 1 base. The chain's CDR3 is CASSHPVGQGLKQSYEQYF. The DNA of the CDR3 is TGTGCCAGCAGTCACCCGGTGGGACAGGGGCTCAAGCAGTCCTACGAGCAGTACTTC.

The chain combines TRBV10-3 with TRBJ1-1; TRBD1 aligns across 8 bases. The CDR3 contains 13 residues. Germline V gene data show CDR1 as ENHRY and CDR2 as SYGVKD. Losses at the gene ends were 5 bases for V and 1 base for J; bases not matched to a gene: 0. The CDR3 bases are TGTGCCATCAGTACAGGGGGGAACACTGAAGCTTTCTTT. It codes for CAISTGGNTEAFF.

With regard to this clonotype: A junction end diverges from the germline sequence, so it may reflect a read error. The V call is TRBV5-1, the J call TRBJ1-2; unclear D gene. Per the germline V gene, CDR1 is SGHRS and CDR2 is YFSETQ. This CDR3 is built from 15 residues. The CDR3: CAGSLEGIAGYGYTF. CDR3 bases: TGCGCCGGCAGCTTGGAAGGGATCGCGGGCTATGGCTACACCTTC.

In the case of this clonotype: Since a much larger clone is just one base distant, this may be a read error. The gene calls are TRBV5-1 and TRBJ2-7, with D perhaps matching TRBD2 (6 bases). CDR3 length: 18 amino acids. Germline CDR1 SGHRS, CDR2 YFSETQ. Trimming took 4 bases from V and 0 from J, leaving 23 bases between them. The CDR3 DNA is TGCGCCAGCAGCGTGACTAGGAGAGGGATGCCGCACTCCTACGAGCAGTACTTC. Amino acid sequence: CASSVTRRGMPHSYEQYF.